A selection of T cell receptor beta chains follows, all from one sample in a study of cytomegalovirus exposure and HLA in healthy donors. Some clones are missing from TCRdb's copy, which holds only in-frame ones; the method was immunoSEQ multiplex PCR. The repertoire has about 120,000 clones, roughly 76% of them found once; the top ten carry 2.1%. The source material was PBMCs. The receptors come from a man aged 30-40 years in good health and CMV-seronegative. CDR3s include the opening cysteine and the closing phenylalanine or tryptophan. Fields, in order: clone size, J gene, D gene, V gene, CDR3 protein, CDR3 DNA. A D gene is named only where the DNA matches it firmly. Where a row states a size, it is once, few, many or the class of an expanded clone; other rows omit it.

size: .; J: TRBJ2-1; D: TRBD2; V: TRBV7-2; CDR3: CASSPPERGASYNEQFF; DNA: TGTGCCAGCAGCCCGCCTGAGCGGGGGGCCTCGTACAATGAGCAGTTCTTC
size: .; J: TRBJ2-2; D: .; V: TRBV25-1; CDR3: CASSETQTANTGELFF; DNA: TGTGCCAGCAGTGAGACCCAGACTGCGAACACCGGGGAGCTGTTTTTT
size: .; J: TRBJ2-1; D: .; V: TRBV20-1; CDR3: CSRGAGNEQFF; DNA: TGCAGTCGGGGGGCGGGCAATGAGCAGTTCTTC
size: .; J: TRBJ2-5; D: TRBD2; V: TRBV9; CDR3: CASSVDIAGGLQETQYF; DNA: TGTGCCAGCAGCGTAGATATAGCGGGGGGTCTTCAAGAGACCCAGTACTTC
size: .; J: TRBJ2-7; D: TRBD1; V: TRBV6-4; CDR3: CASTCSGQSYEQYF; DNA: TGTGCCAGCACTTGCTCGGGACAGAGCTACGAGCAGTACTTC
size: .; J: TRBJ2-3; D: .; V: TRBV30; CDR3: CAWKLAVSTDTQYF; DNA: TGTGCCTGGAAGCTAGCCGTGAGCACAGATACGCAGTATTTT
size: few; J: TRBJ2-7; D: .; V: TRBV11-2; CDR3: CASSLGSGIYEQYF; DNA: TGTGCCAGCAGCTTAGGTTCCGGGATTTACGAGCAGTACTTC
size: few; J: TRBJ2-5; D: .; V: TRBV5-4; CDR3: CASSLRSRESETQYF; DNA: TGTGCCAGCAGCCTGCGTAGCAGGGAATCTGAGACCCAGTACTTC
size: few; J: TRBJ1-2; D: .; V: TRBV9; CDR3: CASSGTSSGGYTF; DNA: TGTGCCAGCAGCGGGACTTCATCGGGCGGCTACACCTTC
size: .; J: TRBJ2-5; D: .; V: TRBV9; CDR3: CASSVQALGETQYF; DNA: TGTGCCAGCAGCGTACAGGCCCTGGGAGAGACCCAGTACTTC
size: .; J: TRBJ2-2; D: .; V: TRBV4-3; CDR3: CASSQVTRTGELFF; DNA: TGCGCCAGCAGCCAAGTTACCAGGACCGGGGAGCTGTTTTTT
size: .; J: TRBJ2-1; D: .; V: TRBV7-9; CDR3: CASSPHGENFNEQFF; DNA: TGTGCCAGCAGCCCTCACGGGGAGAACTTTAATGAGCAGTTCTTC
size: once; J: TRBJ1-1; D: .; V: TRBV25-1; CDR3: CASSGFTDLFTEAFF; DNA: TGTGCCAGCAGCGGTTTTACAGACCTTTTCACTGAAGCTTTCTTT
size: .; J: TRBJ2-2; D: .; V: TRBV5-3; CDR3: CARQEWGHTGELFF; DNA: TGTGCCAGACAAGAATGGGGGCACACCGGGGAGCTGTTTTTT
size: .; J: TRBJ2-6; D: TRBD1; V: TRBV28; CDR3: CASSPPGQSVSGANGLTF; DNA: TGTGCCAGCAGTCCTCCGGGACAGTCCGTCTCTGGGGCCAACGGCCTGACTTTC
size: .; J: TRBJ2-5; D: TRBD2; V: TRBV6-1; CDR3: CASSESPGGTFETQYF; DNA: TGTGCCAGCAGTGAATCCCCGGGGGGGACGTTTGAGACCCAGTACTTC
size: .; J: TRBJ2-2; D: .; V: TRBV6-1; CDR3: CASSALYTGELFF; DNA: TGTGCCAGCAGTGCCTTATACACCGGGGAGCTGTTTTTT
size: .; J: TRBJ1-2; D: TRBD1; V: TRBV5-1; CDR3: CASSLLDREGGYTF; DNA: TGCGCCAGCAGCCTACTGGACAGGGAGGGCGGCTACACCTTC
size: .; J: TRBJ1-6; D: .; V: TRBV14; CDR3: CASSQDTGQLRPLHF; DNA: TGTGCCAGCAGCCAAGATACCGGACAACTACGACCCCTCCACTTT
size: .; J: TRBJ2-7; D: .; V: TRBV29-1; CDR3: CSVSRRGGTYEQYF; DNA: TGCAGCGTTAGTAGAAGAGGCGGGACCTACGAGCAGTACTTC
size: once; J: TRBJ1-2; D: .; V: TRBV7-2; CDR3: CASKPGFDLTYGYTF; DNA: TGTGCCAGCAAACCAGGCTTCGATTTGACCTATGGCTACACCTTC
size: .; J: TRBJ2-1; D: TRBD2; V: TRBV7-2; CDR3: CASSLVGGSSYNEQFF; DNA: TGTGCCAGCAGCTTAGTTGGCGGGAGCTCCTACAATGAGCAGTTCTTC
size: .; J: TRBJ2-3; D: .; V: TRBV11-2; CDR3: CASSLGSRIFTDTQYF; DNA: TGTGCCAGCAGCTTAGGCAGCAGGATATTCACAGATACGCAGTATTTT
size: .; J: TRBJ1-2; D: .; V: TRBV19; CDR3: CASTPLMTGGYTF; DNA: TGTGCCAGTACCCCACTTATGACAGGTGGCTACACCTTC
size: .; J: TRBJ2-7; D: TRBD2; V: TRBV7-9; CDR3: CASSFTPGLAGDAYEQYF; DNA: TGTGCCAGCAGCTTTACTCCGGGACTAGCGGGGGATGCCTACGAGCAGTACTTC
size: .; J: TRBJ1-1; D: .; V: TRBV7-8; CDR3: CASSLFGTAEAFF; DNA: TGTGCCAGCAGCTTATTCGGCACAGCCGAAGCTTTCTTT
size: .; J: TRBJ2-3; D: TRBD2; V: TRBV7-2; CDR3: CASSLALAGGGRTDTQYF; DNA: TGTGCCAGCAGCTTAGCCCTAGCGGGGGGGGGACGCACAGATACGCAGTATTTT
size: few; J: TRBJ2-6; D: .; V: TRBV27; CDR3: CASSILGGSGANVLTF; DNA: TGTGCCAGCAGTATATTAGGGGGCTCTGGGGCCAACGTCCTGACTTTC
size: .; J: TRBJ2-5; D: TRBD2; V: TRBV5-4; CDR3: CASSLGGSGGQETQYF; DNA: TGTGCCAGCAGCTTGGGGGGGAGCGGGGGCCAAGAGACCCAGTACTTC
size: .; J: TRBJ1-1; D: .; V: TRBV25-1; CDR3: CASSEYTDSEAFF; DNA: TGTGCCAGCAGTGAATATACGGACAGTGAAGCTTTCTTT
size: .; J: TRBJ2-4; D: .; V: TRBV7-2; CDR3: CASSFGQGEAIQYF; DNA: TGTGCCAGCAGCTTTGGGCAGGGTGAAGCCATTCAGTACTTC
size: .; J: TRBJ1-1; D: TRBD1; V: TRBV19; CDR3: CASSERRWGTAIEAFF; DNA: TGTGCCAGTAGTGAAAGACGTTGGGGGACAGCCATTGAAGCTTTCTTT
size: .; J: TRBJ1-5; D: TRBD1; V: TRBV6-1; CDR3: CASSGDRTYSNQPQHF; DNA: TGTGCCAGCAGTGGGGACAGAACTTATAGCAATCAGCCCCAGCATTTT
size: .; J: TRBJ1-5; D: .; V: TRBV7-2; CDR3: CASSPVGQPQHF; DNA: TGTGCCAGCAGCCCTGTCGGTCAGCCCCAGCATTTT
size: .; J: TRBJ1-4; D: .; V: TRBV5-4; CDR3: CASSLGGSDEKLFF; DNA: TGTGCCAGCAGCTTGGGAGGGTCCGACGAAAAACTGTTTTTT
size: .; J: TRBJ2-4; D: TRBD1; V: TRBV19; CDR3: CASSIREPGTGGWTKNIQYF; DNA: TGTGCCAGTAGTATTAGGGAGCCCGGGACAGGGGGCTGGACCAAAAACATTCAGTACTTC
size: .; J: TRBJ2-7; D: TRBD1; V: TRBV7-2; CDR3: CASRGRDRLHEQYF; DNA: TGTGCCAGCAGAGGCCGGGACAGGTTACACGAGCAGTACTTC
size: .; J: TRBJ2-7; D: TRBD2; V: TRBV5-7; CDR3: CASSRGLAGGPGYEQYF; DNA: TGTGCCAGCAGCCGAGGACTAGCGGGGGGGCCTGGGTACGAGCAGTACTTC
size: .; J: TRBJ2-1; D: .; V: TRBV2; CDR3: CASLRGNEQFF; DNA: TGTGCCAGCTTGAGGGGGAATGAGCAGTTCTTC
size: once; J: TRBJ2-7; D: TRBD1; V: TRBV27; CDR3: CASSLTPPFTGTGGETPGEQYF; DNA: TGTGCCAGCAGTTTAACCCCCCCCTTTACCGGGACAGGGGGAGAAACACCGGGGGAGCAGTACTTC
size: .; J: TRBJ2-7; D: .; V: TRBV12-5; CDR3: CASQLAGTYEQYF; DNA: TGTGCTAGTCAGTTGGCGGGTACCTACGAGCAGTACTTC
size: .; J: TRBJ2-1; D: .; V: TRBV7-6; CDR3: CASSHPGGLYNEQFF; DNA: TGTGCCAGCAGCCACCCCGGGGGACTCTACAATGAGCAGTTCTTC
size: few; J: TRBJ2-7; D: .; V: TRBV28; CDR3: CASSSLGAWGDPYEQYF; DNA: TGTGCCAGCAGTTCCCTCGGGGCGTGGGGGGACCCTTACGAGCAGTACTTC
size: once; J: TRBJ2-2; D: TRBD1; V: TRBV6-4; CDR3: CASSPGQENTGELFF; DNA: TGTGCCAGCAGTCCGGGACAGGAGAACACCGGGGAGCTGTTTTTT
size: .; J: TRBJ1-5; D: .; V: TRBV18; CDR3: CASSLGPPSQYQPQHF; DNA: TGTGCCAGCTCGCTGGGGCCTCCGTCCCAATATCAGCCCCAGCATTTT